These 20 T cell receptor beta chains were sequenced from one sample in a study of cytomegalovirus exposure and HLA in healthy donors. Primers for the PCR totalled 60 Vbeta and 13 Jbeta. Profiled with immunoSEQ multiplex PCR; TCRdb holds only in-frame clones, not every one. The sample holds about 140,000 clones; 70% to 85% are singletons and the top ten take less than 1.5%. Specimen: PBMCs. These receptors all come from a man aged 30 to 39 in good health and CMV-seropositive.

This chain joins TRBV11-2 and TRBJ2-5; 8 bases align to TRBD2. V shed 4 bases and J 4 bases; nucleotides not matched to a gene: 8. Germline CDR1 is SGHAT and CDR2 is FQNNGV. This CDR3 comprises 15 residues. The CDR3: CASSSAGAPTETQYF. DNA for the CDR3: TGTGCCAGCAGCTCAGCGGGAGCCCCCACAGAGACCCAGTACTTC.

The chain couples TRBV10-3 to TRBJ1-1; D is perhaps TRBD1 (5 bases). Germline CDR1 reads ENHRY; CDR2 reads SYGVKD. Trimming pared 3 bases from V and 3 bases from J, leaving 14 bases between. The CDR3 runs 15 residues. For the CDR3, the DNA is TGTGCCATCAGTGAAGGGGTGTCCGAGTACACTGAAGCTTTCTTT. Encoded protein: CAISEGVSEYTEAFF.

This chain uses TRBV19 with TRBJ2-3, with TRBD1 as a possible D gene (5 bases). The CDR3 sequence is 17 residues long. Germline V gives CDR1 LNHDA, CDR2 SQIVND (reference sequence). V was pared by 3 bases and J by 1 base, with 17 bases between. The CDR3 loop is CASSINSRRAGTDTQYF. CDR3 coding DNA: TGTGCCAGTAGTATTAACTCACGCAGGGCGGGCACAGATACGCAGTATTTT.

The chain links TRBV5-1 to TRBJ1-2, with D tentatively TRBD1 (6 bases). The CDR3 has 14 amino acids. V was trimmed by 4 bases and J by 4 bases, leaving 14 bases between them. The V gene's germline CDR1 is SGHRS and CDR2 YFSETQ. The CDR3 coding sequence is TGCGCCAGCAGCCGGGGTGGGGGCGGCTATGGCTACACCTTC. Protein product: CASSRGGGGYGYTF.

The chain links TRBV21-1 to TRBJ2-2; TRBD2 is taken as the D call from the table, unchecked against the DNA. TRBV21-1 is deemed a pseudogene. This CDR3 has 15 amino acids. The chain's CDR3 is CASSPRTSETGELFF. DNA of the CDR3: TGTGCCAGCAGCCCCCGGACTAGTGAAACCGGGGAGCTGTTTTTT.

The rearrangement joins TRBV27 to TRBJ2-5, with D unresolved. Germline CDR1 MNHEY, CDR2 SMNVEV (reference sequence). V was pared by 4 bases and J by 4 bases, with 10 bases between. This CDR3 region has 13 residues. CDR3 bases: TGTGCCAGCAGTTCAATACTCGGAGAGACCCAGTACTTC. This translates into CASSSILGETQYF.

This clone was recorded once. The chain has TRBV10-3 and TRBJ2-7; 7 nucleotides align to TRBD2. The CDR3 is 14 amino acids. After removal of 10 bases from V and 1 base from J, the junction contained 10 bases not matched to a gene. Germline-derived CDR1 and CDR2 are ENHRY and SYGVKD. The CDR3 loop is CATGPIAGSYEQYF. DNA for the CDR3: TGTGCCACCGGGCCGATAGCGGGTTCCTACGAGCAGTACTTC.

This clone was picked up a small number of times. V usage is TRBV5-5 and J usage is TRBJ1-4; TRBD1 agrees at 9 bases. J gave up 5 bases and V 3 bases, and 5 bases lay outside the gene matches. The CDR3 consists of 15 residues. Germline assignment: CDR1 SGHKS and CDR2 YYEKEE (reference sequence). CDR3 protein: CASSSTQGANEKLFF. The CDR3, as DNA: TGTGCCAGCAGCTCTACACAGGGGGCAAATGAAAAACTGTTTTTT.

The chain recombines TRBV10-3 with TRBJ1-1, with 11 bases lining up with TRBD1. This CDR3 is built from 16 residues. The J segment lost 1 base and the V segment lost 5 bases, leaving 6 bases of the junction unmatched. Germline CDR1 ENHRY, CDR2 SYGVKD. In DNA form, the CDR3 reads TGTGCCATCAGTATAGGGACAGGGGGTGGGAACACTGAAGCTTTCTTT. Its translation is CAISIGTGGGNTEAFF.

Only one count was recorded for this clone. The chain has TRBV5-5 and TRBJ1-4; maybe TRBD1 (5 bases). The V gene's germline CDR1 is SGHKS and CDR2 YYEKEE (reference sequence). With 1 base removed from V and 0 bases from J, the gap between germline ends came to 10 bases. The CDR3 contains 16 residues. The CDR3 spells CASSLSTDPTNEKLFF. CDR3 bases: TGTGCCAGCAGCTTGTCGACAGACCCAACTAATGAAAAACTGTTTTTT.

The chain has TRBV15 and TRBJ2-5; 8 nucleotides agree with TRBD1. This CDR3 comprises 14 residues. With 3 bases clipped from V and 5 bases from J, the junction kept 5 bases outside the gene matches. Germline values: CDR1 LNHNV, CDR2 YYDKDF (reference sequence). The DNA of the CDR3 is TGTGCCACCAGCAGCCGGACAGGGAGTGAGACCCAGTACTTC. Its protein is CATSSRTGSETQYF.

CDR3 loop: CASSLGGLANEQFF. CDR3 nucleotide sequence: TGTGCCAGCAGTTTAGGGGGACTAGCCAATGAGCAGTTCTTC. The chain recombines TRBV27 with TRBJ2-1, with TRBD2 identical over 9 bases. Germline V gene sequence: CDR1 MNHEY, CDR2 SMNVEV (reference sequence). J lost 6 bases, V lost 2 bases, and 2 bases had no gene match. CDR3 length: 14 residues.

The rearrangement links TRBV11-2 to TRBJ2-1, with D perhaps TRBD1 (7 bases). The germline V gene encodes CDR1 SGHAT and CDR2 FQNNGV. The CDR3 totals 14 residues. V gave up 4 bases and J gave up 9 bases, with 16 bases separating them. CDR3 in amino acids: CASSSPRGVLEQFF. The CDR3 DNA reads TGTGCCAGCAGCTCCCCCAGGGGGGTGCTTGAGCAGTTCTTC.

The J gene is TRBJ2-7, the V gene TRBV7-6; no clear D gene. Per germline, CDR1 SGHVS and CDR2 FNYEAQ. The V and J ends lost 1 base and 0 bases respectively, with 16 bases between them. This CDR3 spans 17 amino acids. Written as DNA, the CDR3 is TGTGCCAGCAGCTTAGGCAACAGCCCTTCATCCTCCTACGAGCAGTACTTC. Translating gives CASSLGNSPSSSYEQYF. Based on the CDR3 plus reference TRBV7-6 and TRBJ2-7, the full variable domain is GAGVSQSPRYKVTKRGQDVALRCDPISGHVSLYWYRQALGQGPEFLTYFNYEAQQDKSGLPNDRFSAERPEGSISTLTIQRTEQRDSAMYRCASSLGNSPSSSYEQYFGPGTRLTVT.

This clone appeared once. The chain is built from TRBV28 and TRBJ1-4; 9 bases are a match to TRBD1. The CDR3 is 17 amino acids. V lost 4 bases and J lost 0; bases outside the gene matches: 6. Per the germline V gene, CDR1 is MDHEN and CDR2 is SYDVKM. In DNA form, the CDR3 reads TGTGCCAGCAGTTACCGGGACAGGGCCGCAACTAATGAAAAACTGTTTTTT. This encodes CASSYRDRAATNEKLFF.

The chain recombines TRBV27 with TRBJ1-5; perhaps TRBD1 as D (6 bases). The CDR3 loop spans 16 amino acids. Deletions cut 5 bases from V and 2 bases from J, with 16 bases between. Germline V lookup: CDR1 MNHEY, CDR2 SMNVEV (reference sequence). The CDR3 nucleotides read TGTGCCAGCAGTCCGACAGGTGTCCTTGGCAATCAGCCCCAGCATTTT. Translation: CASSPTGVLGNQPQHF.

The chain carries TRBV18 and TRBJ1-1; 11 positions match TRBD1. Germline lookup yields CDR1 KGHSH and CDR2 LQKENI. CDR3 length equals 15 residues. V lost 5 bases and J lost 8; bases outside the gene matches: 10. CDR3 in DNA: TGTGCCAGCTCAACCGGGACAGGGGGATGGGGAGAAGCTTTCTTT. This encodes CASSTGTGGWGEAFF.

This clone was seen a few times. The gene calls are TRBV5-6 and TRBJ2-3; 7 bases align to TRBD1. The CDR3 sequence is 17 residues long. V gave up 4 bases and J gave up 6 bases; unmatched junction bases: 17. CDR1 is SGHDT and CDR2 is YYEEEE in the germline V gene. Written as DNA, the CDR3 is TGTGCCAGCAGCAATCGACAGGGAATGGGTTTGCGGGATACGCAGTATTTT. Its translation: CASSNRQGMGLRDTQYF.

This clone was counted once. This chain uses TRBV28 with TRBJ2-2, with TRBD1 identical over 8 bases. The CDR3 is 14 amino acids. With 7 bases clipped from V and 8 bases from J, the junction kept 9 bases outside the gene matches. Germline CDR1 is MDHEN and CDR2 is SYDVKM. CDR3 bases: TGTGCCAGCACCTCGGACAGGGTCGGGGGGGAGCTGTTTTTT. Protein: CASTSDRVGGELFF.

The rearrangement joins TRBV2 to TRBJ2-1, with 11 positions matching TRBD1. The CDR3 contains 14 residues. V lost 6 bases and J lost 3; bases outside the gene matches: 1. The germline V gene encodes CDR1 SNHLY and CDR2 FYNNEI. CDR3 residues: CASRGQGVYNEQFF. CDR3 coding DNA: TGTGCCAGCAGGGGACAGGGGGTCTACAATGAGCAGTTCTTC.